This TCR beta chain was documented in a study of blood T cell repertoires in COVID-19. About the research overall: The United States, Italy and Spain were the sources of the acute and convalescent COVID-19 samples. T cells, B-cell-depleted T cells, or PBMCs provided the cDNA or gDNA that served as material.

Clones were read by immunoSEQ multiplex PCR, and TCRdb kept only the in-frame ones, dropping some. The repertoire holds some 86,000 clones, approximately 90% seen once, with about 2.5% in the top ten. V dropped 3 bases and J dropped 4 bases, with 14 bases sitting between them. Looked up from germline, CDR1 is SGHAT and CDR2 is FQNNGV. The CDR3 extends over 15 amino acids. The sequence was obtained from a human donor with active COVID-19. The donor label of this sample is uncertain. What was sequenced was peripheral blood. The rearrangement joins TRBV11-2 to TRBJ2-3, with D possibly matching TRBD1 (5 bases). The CDR3: CASSFSVREADTQYF. The CDR3 DNA is TGTGCCAGCAGCTTTTCGGTCAGGGAAGCAGATACGCAGTATTTT.